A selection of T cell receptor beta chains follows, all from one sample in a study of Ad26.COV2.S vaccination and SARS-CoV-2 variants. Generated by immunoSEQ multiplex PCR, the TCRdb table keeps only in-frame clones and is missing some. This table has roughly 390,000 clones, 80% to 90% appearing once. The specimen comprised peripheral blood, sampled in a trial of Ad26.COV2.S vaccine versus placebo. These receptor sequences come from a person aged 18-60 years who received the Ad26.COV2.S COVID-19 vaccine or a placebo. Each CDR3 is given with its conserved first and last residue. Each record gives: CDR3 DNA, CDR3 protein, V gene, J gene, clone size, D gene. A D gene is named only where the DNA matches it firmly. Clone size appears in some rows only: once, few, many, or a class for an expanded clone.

DNA: TGTGCCAGTAGTACTGGTACTGGTGTCACTGAAGCTTTCTTT
CDR3: CASSTGTGVTEAFF
V: TRBV19
J: TRBJ1-1
size: NA
D: NA

DNA: TGTGCCAGCAGTGTATTTGGCACAGATACGCAGTATTTT
CDR3: CASSVFGTDTQYF
V: TRBV2
J: TRBJ2-3
size: NA
D: NA

DNA: TGTGCCAGCAGCTTGGCCTCTGGCTACACCTTC
CDR3: CASSLASGYTF
V: TRBV5-5
J: TRBJ1-2
size: NA
D: NA

DNA: TGTGCCAGTAGTATAGAAGGGGATGGCTACACCTTC
CDR3: CASSIEGDGYTF
V: TRBV19
J: TRBJ1-2
size: NA
D: NA

DNA: TGTGCCAGCTCGGACGGACAGGAAGAGACCCAGTACTTC
CDR3: CASSDGQEETQYF
V: TRBV18
J: TRBJ2-5
size: NA
D: TRBD1

DNA: TGCGCCAGCAGCTTGGAGCAGGGTCGAGAAAAACTGTTTTTT
CDR3: CASSLEQGREKLFF
V: TRBV5-1
J: TRBJ1-4
size: NA
D: NA

DNA: TGTGCCAGCACGAGGGACTATGGCTACACCTTC
CDR3: CASTRDYGYTF
V: TRBV6-5
J: TRBJ1-2
size: NA
D: NA

DNA: TGTGCCAGCAGGTGGGAATACGCTGAAGCTTTCTTT
CDR3: CASRWEYAEAFF
V: TRBV12-3/TRBV12-4
J: TRBJ1-1
size: NA
D: NA

DNA: TGCAGCGTTGCACAGGGGGCTAACACCGGGGAGCTGTTTTTT
CDR3: CSVAQGANTGELFF
V: TRBV29-1
J: TRBJ2-2
size: NA
D: TRBD1

DNA: TGTGCCAGCAGCACCCGACAGGAGGCTAATGAAAAACTGTTTTTT
CDR3: CASSTRQEANEKLFF
V: TRBV14
J: TRBJ1-4
size: NA
D: NA

DNA: TGTGCCACAAGAGGAAACACCATATATTTT
CDR3: CATRGNTIYF
V: TRBV19
J: TRBJ1-3
size: NA
D: NA

DNA: TGTGCCAGCAGTTACCCAAGGACTAGCGGGGGGGCCGGAGAGACCCAGTACTTC
CDR3: CASSYPRTSGGAGETQYF
V: TRBV6-2/TRBV6-3
J: TRBJ2-5
size: NA
D: TRBD2

DNA: TGTGCCAGCAGCTTGGGGACAGCAAAAAACATTCAGTACTTC
CDR3: CASSLGTAKNIQYF
V: TRBV5-5
J: TRBJ2-4
size: NA
D: NA

DNA: TGTGCCAGCAGCCACGGGACTACCCGCACAGATACGCAGTATTTT
CDR3: CASSHGTTRTDTQYF
V: TRBV12-1
J: TRBJ2-3
size: NA
D: NA

DNA: TGTGCCAGCACTGCTGGGGGTCGGACTGAAGCTTTCTTT
CDR3: CASTAGGRTEAFF
V: TRBV6-5
J: TRBJ1-1
size: NA
D: NA

DNA: TGTGCCAGCAGCTCCATGCGGGGGACAAGAGGCTTACAAGAGACCCAGTACTTC
CDR3: CASSSMRGTRGLQETQYF
V: TRBV7-2
J: TRBJ2-5
size: NA
D: NA

DNA: TGCAGCGTTGACTACGGGGACGGCCGTGGCTACACCTTC
CDR3: CSVDYGDGRGYTF
V: TRBV29-1
J: TRBJ1-2
size: NA
D: NA

DNA: TGTGCCAGCAGCCTGTACAGGGGAAGGAACACCTTC
CDR3: CASSLYRGRNTF
V: TRBV14
J: TRBJ1-2
size: few
D: TRBD1

DNA: TGTGCCAGCAGCTTAGGACAGGGGGGAGGCTACACCTTC
CDR3: CASSLGQGGGYTF
V: TRBV7-9
J: TRBJ1-2
size: NA
D: TRBD1

DNA: TGTGCCAGCAGCTTGTCTTTAGGGGGCATCTATAATTCACCCCTCCACTTT
CDR3: CASSLSLGGIYNSPLHF
V: TRBV5-4
J: TRBJ1-6
size: few
D: TRBD1

DNA: TGTGCCAGCAGCTCCACAAGCTCAGATACGCAGTATTTT
CDR3: CASSSTSSDTQYF
V: TRBV7-2
J: TRBJ2-3
size: NA
D: NA

DNA: TGTGCCACCAACATACAGGGTTTCTATGGCTACACCTTC
CDR3: CATNIQGFYGYTF
V: TRBV7-9
J: TRBJ1-2
size: NA
D: NA

DNA: TGCGCCAGCAGCCAAGTCGACCAAATATACACAGATACGCAGTATTTT
CDR3: CASSQVDQIYTDTQYF
V: TRBV4-1
J: TRBJ2-3
size: NA
D: NA